Below, one TCR beta chain is given with its context. These data come from a study of control samples from healthy donors and cancer patients. The V and J ends lost 5 bases and 9 bases, in that order; junction bases with no gene match: 9. The CDR3 runs 14 residues. Germline lookup yields CDR1 LGHNT and CDR2 FRNRAP. Some clones are missing from TCRdb's copy, which holds only in-frame ones; the method was immunoSEQ multiplex PCR. The sample carries about 92,000 clones, 82% recorded once. The rearrangement uses TRBV12-5 and TRBJ2-4; 8 nucleotides agree with TRBD1. The TCR originated in a woman aged 55-70 years in good health. Specimen: blood. Here the CDR3 reads CASGLTGQGSIQYF. In DNA form, the CDR3 reads TGTGCTAGTGGTCTAACTGGACAGGGAAGCATTCAGTACTTC. Complete variable domain (other parts from reference TRBV12-5 and TRBJ2-4): DARVTQTPRHKVTEMGQEVTMRCQPILGHNTVFWYRQTMMQGLELLAYFRNRAPLDDSGMPKDRFSAEMPDATLATLKIQPSEPRDSAVYFCASGLTGQGSIQYFGAGTRLSVL.